This T cell receptor beta chain was retrieved from a study of OX40 agonist ivuxolimab in advanced cancers. Clones were read by immunoSEQ multiplex PCR, and TCRdb kept only the in-frame ones, dropping some. Among under 85,000 clones listed, around 87% were seen once. The CDR3 region is 15 residues in length, termini included. The V gene's germline CDR1 is MNHEY and CDR2 SMNVEV (reference sequence). As to this clone: The limits of the CDR3 on the DNA are not certain, so only TCRdb's listed CDR3 is given.

The gene calls are TRBV27 and TRBJ2-7; the D call in the table, TRBD1, was not verified against the DNA. The origin of this receptor is an adult with an advanced solid tumor such as melanoma, head and neck, liver or kidney cancer. The source material was CD4+ or CD8+ T cells sorted from blood, sampled in a trial of the OX40 agonist ivuxolimab. This CDR3 is CASSFGPGGDYEQYF.